Presented here are 11 T cell receptor beta chains from one specimen sequenced in a study of shared clonotypes between healthy human individuals. TCRdb's table, derived via immunoSEQ multiplex PCR, lists solely in-frame clones and lacks some. Seen here are some 1,100,000 clones, around 78% observed once, and the top ten hold about 0.52%. Sequencing was carried out using memory CD4+ T cells from PBMCs. Subset specified: CD45RA-negative fraction. These receptors were obtained from a man between 18 and 29 years old in good health. Some clones in this sample may be carry-over from other donors' samples.

This clone occurred a few times. The chain carries TRBV6-6 and TRBJ2-5, with D perhaps TRBD1 or TRBD2 (5 bases each). Trimming shortened V by 0 bases and J by 5 bases, and 7 bases separated the two germline ends. The germline gives CDR1 MNHNY, CDR2 SVGAGI (reference sequence). The length of the CDR3 is 13 residues. The CDR3 region is CASSYSWGETQYF. The CDR3 nucleotides are TGTGCCAGCAGTTACTCGTGGGGGGAGACCCAGTACTTC.

Concerning this clone: The sample has other DNA sequences that encode this CDR3 too. This chain uses TRBV5-1 with TRBJ1-1; 8 bases line up with TRBD1. Trimming took 4 bases from V and 8 from J; bases not matched to a gene: 7. CDR1 is SGHRS and CDR2 is YFSETQ in the germline V gene. CDR3 size: 13 residues. The CDR3 DNA reads TGCGCCAGCAGCAGCGCAGGGGGCAGAGAAGCTTTCTTT. Residues: CASSSAGGREAFF. The full variable domain, completed using reference TRBV5-1 and TRBJ1-1, is KAGVTQTPRYLIKTRGQQVTLSCSPISGHRSVSWYQQTPGQGLQFLFEYFSETQRNKGNFPGRFSGRQFSNSRSEMNVSTLELGDSALYLCASSSAGGREAFFGQGTRLTVV.

The chain combines TRBV18 with TRBJ2-1; TRBD2 matches 7 bases. V lost 6 bases to trimming and J lost 1 base; unmatched junction nucleotides: 6. CDR1 and CDR2 (germline): KGHSH, LQKENI. CDR3 length equals 15 residues. In DNA, the CDR3 is TGTGCCAGCTCCCCGGGACTACAATCCTACAATGAGCAGTTCTTC. Protein product: CASSPGLQSYNEQFF.

CDR3 sequence (DNA): TGTGCCAGCAGTTTCATGGGGACTGGTTTCTCTGGAAACACCATATATTTT. Protein sequence: CASSFMGTGFSGNTIYF. The rearrangement joins TRBV28 to TRBJ1-3; weak D call: TRBD1 (5 bases). Trimming cost V 3 bases and J 0 bases, with 15 bases left between them. The germline gives CDR1 MDHEN, CDR2 SYDVKM. This CDR3 is built from 17 residues. The complete variable domain, with remaining parts taken from reference TRBV28 and TRBJ1-3, reads DVKVTQSSRYLVKRTGEKVFLECVQDMDHENMFWYRQDPGLGLRLIYFSYDVKMKEKGDIPEGYSVSREKKERFSLILESASTNQTSMYLCASSFMGTGFSGNTIYFGEGSWLTVV.

The rearrangement joins TRBV5-6 to TRBJ1-2; 7 bases are a match to TRBD1. CDR1 and CDR2 from the germline V gene are SGHDT and YYEEEE. CDR3 length equals 13 residues. The V and J ends lost 4 bases and 4 bases, in that order; junction bases with no gene match: 4. The CDR3 spells CASSAGQVYGYTF. The CDR3 nucleotides read TGTGCCAGCAGCGCAGGACAGGTCTATGGCTACACCTTC.

V usage is TRBV18 and J usage is TRBJ1-4; no reliable D call. The germline gives CDR1 KGHSH, CDR2 LQKENI. V dropped 3 bases and J dropped 4 bases, with 9 bases sitting between them. The CDR3 runs to 14 residues. The DNA of the CDR3 is TGTGCCAGCTCACCCTTACAGAATAATGAAAAACTGTTTTTT. Its translation: CASSPLQNNEKLFF.

This chain uses TRBV5-8 with TRBJ1-1, with D perhaps matching TRBD1 (6 bases). V dropped 1 base and J dropped 3 bases, with 13 bases sitting between them. CDR1 is SGHTS and CDR2 is YDEGEE in the germline V gene. CDR3 length equals 15 residues. CDR3 sequence: CASSLWGAGYTEAFF. CDR3 DNA sequence: TGTGCCAGCAGCTTGTGGGGGGCCGGGTACACTGAAGCTTTCTTT.

The V call is TRBV2, the J call TRBJ2-7; TRBD2 is a possible D gene (6 bases). CDR3 length: 15 amino acids. Trimming pared 6 bases from V and 6 bases from J, leaving 21 bases between. Per the germline V gene, CDR1 is SNHLY and CDR2 is FYNNEI. For the CDR3, the DNA is TGTGCCAGCAGCCGGGGGTCAGTGGGGTCGACCGAGCAGTACTTC. It yields the protein CASSRGSVGSTEQYF.

The chain joins TRBV19 to TRBJ2-7, with 9 bases identical to TRBD2. Looked up from germline, CDR1 is LNHDA and CDR2 is SQIVND (reference sequence). V was pared by 5 bases and J by 7 bases, with 12 bases of the junction left unmatched. There are 15 residues in the CDR3. The CDR3 region has the DNA TGTGCCAGTAGTCTGCGGGGCGGGAGGGCCGGTGAGCAGTACTTC. Amino acid sequence: CASSLRGGRAGEQYF.

Details on this clone: Being one base from a much bigger clone, this may be a read error. Different DNA sequences within this sample yield the same CDR3. This chain connects TRBV5-1 to TRBJ2-2, with D unclear. Trimming pared 0 bases from V and 1 base from J, leaving 4 bases between. CDR1 and CDR2 from the germline V gene are SGHRS and YFSETQ. The CDR3 covers 14 residues. The CDR3 sequence: CASSLVQNTGELFF. The CDR3 DNA reads TGCGCCAGCAGCTTGGTTCAGAACACCGGGGAGCTGTTTTTT.

This clone has only a few counts. The DNA for the CDR3 is TGCGCCAGCAGCTTGAATGGTATAGAAAATCAGCCCCAGCATTTT. It yields the protein CASSLNGIENQPQHF. The chain employs TRBV5-1 and TRBJ1-5; D is uncertain. The germline V gene has CDR1 SGHRS and CDR2 YFSETQ. The CDR3 is 15 amino acids. V dropped 1 base and J dropped 4 bases, with 12 bases sitting between them.